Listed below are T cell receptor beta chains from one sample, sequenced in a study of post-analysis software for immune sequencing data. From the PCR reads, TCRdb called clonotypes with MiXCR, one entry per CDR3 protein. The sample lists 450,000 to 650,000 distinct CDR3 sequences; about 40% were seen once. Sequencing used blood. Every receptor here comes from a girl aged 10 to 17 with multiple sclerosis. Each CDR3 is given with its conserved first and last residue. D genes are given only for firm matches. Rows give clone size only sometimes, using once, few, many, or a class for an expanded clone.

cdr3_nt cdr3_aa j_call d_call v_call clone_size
TGTGCCAGCAGTGATTGGCCCGGACGGGTTGAAATGCCTGAAGCTTTCTTT CASSDWPGRVEMPEAFF TRBJ1-1 . TRBV9 .
TGTGCTAGTGGTCCTCTGAACGGCTATGGCTACACCTTC CASGPLNGYGYTF TRBJ1-2 . TRBV12-5 .
TGCGCCAGCAGCCGCGGGACTAGCGGTATGGATGAGCAGTTCTTC CASSRGTSGMDEQFF TRBJ2-1 TRBD2 TRBV4-1 .
TGTGCCAGCAGCGCGACCAGACTAGCGGGAGGGCCGAGGGATACGCAGTATTTT CASSATRLAGGPRDTQYF TRBJ2-3 TRBD2 TRBV7-6 few
TGTGCCAGCAGTCAGACTAGAGGGGCAGATACGCAGTATTTT CASSQTRGADTQYF TRBJ2-3 . TRBV6-6 .
TGTGCCAGCAGTTTCGTGAGCAATCAGCCCCAGCATTTT CASSFVSNQPQHF TRBJ1-5 . TRBV12-3/TRBV12-4 many
TGTGCCAGCAGCTTACAGGGGGCCTACGGGGAGCTGTTTTTT CASSLQGAYGELFF TRBJ2-2 TRBD1 TRBV7-9 .
TGTGCCAGCAGTTACTCGACACAGGAGAAGGATGGCTACACCTTC CASSYSTQEKDGYTF TRBJ1-2 . TRBV6-5 .
TGTGCCAGCTCACAGGGGGCGGACTATGGCTACACCTTC CASSQGADYGYTF TRBJ1-2 TRBD1 TRBV18 .
TGCGCCAGCAGCGCATGGGACAGCTCAAACACTGAAGCTTTCTTT CASSAWDSSNTEAFF TRBJ1-1 TRBD1 TRBV5-1 once
TGTGCCAGCAGCTCCAAAACGGCTAGCGGAGCCTACGAGCAGTACTTC CASSSKTASGAYEQYF TRBJ2-7 TRBD2 TRBV5-6 few
TGCAGCGTTGGGGGGAAGGGCGGGGTCCAAGAGACCCAGTACTTC CSVGGKGGVQETQYF TRBJ2-5 . TRBV29-1 .
TGCGCCAGCAGCTTGGGGATCGGGGGAACCTACAATGAGCAGTTCTTC CASSLGIGGTYNEQFF TRBJ2-1 . TRBV5-1 many
TGCGCCAGCAGTCAGGGACAGGGCACCTATGGCTACACCTTC CASSQGQGTYGYTF TRBJ1-2 TRBD1 TRBV5-1 .
TGTGCCAGCAGCCCTGGGGCCAACGTCCTGACTTTC CASSPGANVLTF TRBJ2-6 . TRBV5-6 few
TGTGCCAGCAGACCACCCCCGGGACAGGGCACTGAAGCTTTCTTT CASRPPPGQGTEAFF TRBJ1-1 TRBD1 TRBV7-9 .
TGCAGCGTTATTGCGGGAGTTAAGAATGAGCAGTTCTTC CSVIAGVKNEQFF TRBJ2-1 TRBD2 TRBV29-1 few
TGCAGTGCTACCACCCCCTTAGCGGGGGAACAAGAGACCCAGTACTTC CSATTPLAGEQETQYF TRBJ2-5 TRBD2 TRBV20-1 .
TGTGCCAGCAGCTTCGACAGGGTGGATGGCTACACCTTC CASSFDRVDGYTF TRBJ1-2 TRBD1 TRBV11-2 .
TGCGCCAGCAGCCAAGACCGGGGCGCACGGTACTTC CASSQDRGARYF TRBJ2-7 . TRBV4-1 few
TGCAGTGCTAGAGTACAGGGGACCTACGAGCAGTACTTC CSARVQGTYEQYF TRBJ2-7 TRBD1 TRBV20-1 once
TGCAGCGTTGAAGCAAGCGGGAGGCCATTCGAGCAGTACTTC CSVEASGRPFEQYF TRBJ2-7 TRBD2 TRBV29-1 few